This T cell receptor (beta chain) was found in a study of beta chain features in type 1 diabetes. Study results and caveats: Significant though moderate, a shortening of TCRB CDR3s appeared in all four CD4+ subsets of Type 1 diabetes patients.

Deletions cut 6 bases from V and 6 bases from J, with 24 bases between. The length of the CDR3 is 15 residues. Looked up from germline, CDR1 is SQVTM and CDR2 is ANQGSEA. This clone showed up just a few times. Its matching antigen is unknown. Expressed TCRB transcripts were sequenced because the isolated RNA had all been reverse transcribed beforehand. Data came from immunoSEQ multiplex PCR; TCRdb stores just in-frame clones and leaves some out. The table lists 200,000 to 250,000 clones, approximately 15% of them singletons, with approximately 0.018% in the top ten. The sequenced sample was naive CD4+ T cells from blood. The V gene is TRBV29-1, the J gene TRBJ2-7; weak D call: TRBD2 (5 bases). The clonotype originates from a man in his thirties or forties with type 1 diabetes. This CDR3 is CSVTRQSSGKGEQYF. CDR3 nucleotides: TGCAGCGTCACTCGACAAAGTTCCGGGAAAGGCGAGCAGTACTTC.